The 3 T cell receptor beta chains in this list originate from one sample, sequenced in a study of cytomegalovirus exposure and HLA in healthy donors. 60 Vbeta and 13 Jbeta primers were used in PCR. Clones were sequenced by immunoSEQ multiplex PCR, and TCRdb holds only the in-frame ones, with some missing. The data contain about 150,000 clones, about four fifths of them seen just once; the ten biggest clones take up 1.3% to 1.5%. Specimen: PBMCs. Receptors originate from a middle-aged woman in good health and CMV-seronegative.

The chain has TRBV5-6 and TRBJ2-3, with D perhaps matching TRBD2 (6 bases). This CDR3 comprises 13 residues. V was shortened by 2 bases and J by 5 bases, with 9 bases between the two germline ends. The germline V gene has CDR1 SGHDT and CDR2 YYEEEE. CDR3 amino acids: CASSLGEEDTQYF. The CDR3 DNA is TGTGCCAGCAGCTTAGGGGAGGAAGATACGCAGTATTTT.

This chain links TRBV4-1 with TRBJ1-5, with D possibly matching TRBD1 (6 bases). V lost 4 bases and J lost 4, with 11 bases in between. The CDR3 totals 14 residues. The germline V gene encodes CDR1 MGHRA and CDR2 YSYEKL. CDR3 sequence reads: CASSRPGTNQPQHF. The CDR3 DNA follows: TGCGCCAGCAGCCGGCCTGGGACAAATCAGCCCCAGCATTTT.

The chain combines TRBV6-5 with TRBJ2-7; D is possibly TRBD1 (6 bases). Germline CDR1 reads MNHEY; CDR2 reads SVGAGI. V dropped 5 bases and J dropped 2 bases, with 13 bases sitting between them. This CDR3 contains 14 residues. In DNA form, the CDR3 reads TGTGCCAGCAGTCGCTACAGGGAAACCTACGAGCAGTACTTC. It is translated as CASSRYRETYEQYF.